Below are 10 T cell receptor beta chains sequenced from a single sample in a study of cytotoxic CD8 clonotypes in ibrutinib-treated CLL. Generated by immunoSEQ multiplex PCR, the TCRdb table keeps only in-frame clones and is missing some. The table records 250,000 or so clones, 70% of them present only once. Sequencing was performed on PBMCs, taken after 24 months of ibrutinib treatment. Receptor source: a human donor with chronic lymphocytic leukemia.

The rearrangement joins TRBV6-6 to TRBJ2-7, with 8 bases identical to TRBD1. The CDR3 consists of 13 residues. The ends lost 9 bases at V and 5 bases at J; junction bases unmatched: 9. The germline V gene has CDR1 MNHNY and CDR2 SVGAGI (reference sequence). The CDR3, as DNA: TGTGCCAGTCTCAGGACAGGGAGCGACGAGCAGTACTTC. Its protein product is CASLRTGSDEQYF.

This clone was detected only once. The chain joins TRBV19 to TRBJ2-2; TRBD1 matches 7 bases. The CDR3 is 16 amino acids. The V gene's germline CDR1 is LNHDA and CDR2 SQIVND (reference sequence). J was trimmed by 7 bases and V by 1 base; bases with no gene match: 9. CDR3 residues: CASSIGGRGRIGELFF. The CDR3 nucleotides read TGTGCCAGTAGTATAGGTGGAAGGGGGCGGATCGGGGAGCTGTTTTTT.

CDR3 nucleotides: TGTGCCAGCAGGGCCCGGCAGGGTAGGCAGCCCCAGCATTTT. It specifies CASRARQGRQPQHF. This chain uses TRBV27 with TRBJ1-5; TRBD1 is a possible D gene (5 bases). The V gene lost 6 bases and the J gene lost 7 bases, with 16 bases spanning the gap. Germline loops: CDR1 MNHEY, CDR2 SMNVEV (reference sequence). CDR3 length equals 14 residues.

In this sample, this clone turned up once. In DNA form, the CDR3 reads TGCAGCGTTCTCGGGCTAGCGGCTAACTCCTACGAGCAGTACTTC. Its protein product is CSVLGLAANSYEQYF. This chain joins TRBV29-1 and TRBJ2-7, with TRBD2 matching 7 bases. Germline V gene sequence: CDR1 SQVTM, CDR2 ANQGSEA. Trimming removed 5 bases from V and 0 bases from J; junction bases left unmatched: 10. The CDR3 is 15 residues long.

This chain links TRBV7-2 with TRBJ1-4, with 8 positions matching TRBD1. With V trimmed by 4 bases and J by 7 bases, 5 bases remained unmatched. CDR3 length equals 14 residues. Germline CDR1 SGHTA, CDR2 FQGNSA. The CDR3 DNA follows: TGTGCCAGCAGCTGGGGACAGGATGGTGAAAAACTGTTTTTT. This sequence encodes CASSWGQDGEKLFF.

The chain joins TRBV10-3 to TRBJ1-3; 9 bases fit TRBD1. The junction had 3 bases not matched to a gene; V was cut back by 3 bases and J by 0 bases. Germline-derived CDR1 and CDR2 are ENHRY and SYGVKD. The length of the CDR3 is 16 residues. The CDR3 loop is CAISDSTGGSGNTIYF. The CDR3 DNA reads TGTGCCATCAGTGATTCGACAGGGGGCTCTGGAAACACCATATATTTT.

V and J are TRBV29-1 and TRBJ2-2; 11 bases align to TRBD2. CDR1 and CDR2 from the germline V gene are SQVTM and ANQGSEA. The CDR3 totals 15 residues. After removal of 7 bases from V and 4 bases from J, the junction contained 8 bases not matched to a gene. CDR3 bases: TGCAGCGCCTATGTCGGGACTAGCGGCACCGGGGAGCTGTTTTTT. Its protein product is CSAYVGTSGTGELFF.

The chain employs TRBV5-1 and TRBJ2-3; 7 bases agree with TRBD2. This CDR3 contains 15 residues. The germline gives CDR1 SGHRS, CDR2 YFSETQ. The V gene end was trimmed by 4 bases and the J gene end by 4 bases; junction bases not matched to a gene: 9. In nucleotides, the CDR3 is TGCGCCAGCAGCCGTGGACTAGATCTCGCAGATACGCAGTATTTT. It specifies CASSRGLDLADTQYF.

The chain joins TRBV18 to TRBJ1-5; 7 bases align to TRBD1. CDR1 is KGHSH and CDR2 is LQKENI in the germline V gene. CDR3 length: 16 amino acids. V dropped 3 bases and J dropped 1; count of bases not matched to a gene: 6. The CDR3 sequence: CASSPKGTESNQPQHF. Written as DNA, the CDR3 is TGTGCCAGCTCACCGAAAGGGACAGAGAGCAATCAGCCCCAGCATTTT.

The V and J genes are TRBV5-6 and TRBJ2-7; D gene unclear. The CDR3 totals 12 residues. Per the germline V gene, CDR1 is SGHDT and CDR2 is YYEEEE. With 6 bases removed from V and 6 bases from J, the gap between germline ends came to 13 bases. CDR3 DNA: TGTGCCAGCACGAATTTGCCCACCGAGCAGTACTTC. It translates to CASTNLPTEQYF.